This T cell receptor (beta chain) came from a study of blood T cell repertoires in COVID-19. Per germline, CDR1 SNHLY and CDR2 FYNNEI. The CDR3 is 15 residues long. The V and J ends lost 8 bases and 5 bases respectively, with 19 bases between them. Sequencing was performed with immunoSEQ multiplex PCR; in TCRdb, only in-frame clones are kept and a portion is missing. The sample lists about 300,000 clones, roughly 92% occurring once. The TCR originated in a woman in her twenties or thirties with COVID-19, enrolled during active disease. J is TRBJ2-1 and V is TRBV2, with TRBD2 as a possible D gene (7 bases). Material for sequencing was peripheral blood. For the CDR3, the DNA is TGTGCCAGCGGGATAAGAAGCGGGGACAACAATGAGCAGTTCTTC. It codes for CASGIRSGDNNEQFF.